These 26 T cell receptor beta chains share one sample of origin, sequenced in a study of T-cell memory formation after mild COVID-19 (dated by TCRdb to about 2021). The library was produced with 5' RACE. Sequencing took place on an Illumina NovaSeq 6000. TCRdb applied fastp at Q25 and MiXCR to the public reads, then kept only in-frame beta chains. Entries are consolidated by CDR3 protein sequence, retaining the most common genes and DNA. Counted in this sample were approximately 430,000 distinct CDR3 sequences; 20% to 25% of them appeared once. Jointly, the top ten make up about an eighth of the sample. The source material was PBMCs or a T cell subset sorted from them (not recorded which). Receptor source: an adult woman who had mild COVID-19 (a few samples of this study predate the infection). The sample titles of this study are shuffled in the database, so cell type and time point are left out; the donor was told from shared clones.

The V call is TRBV6-5, the J call TRBJ2-2, with a tentative D call TRBD2 (6 bases). Germline CDR1 is MNHEY and CDR2 is SVGAGI. The CDR3 totals 16 residues. The V end lost 2 bases, the J end lost 5 bases, and 15 bases lay between the germline ends. CDR3 sequence (DNA): TGTGCCAGCAGTTACCAAGAGGGACTCCGTACCGGGGAGCTGTTTTTT. This sequence encodes CASSYQEGLRTGELFF.

The chain is built from TRBV7-2 and TRBJ2-7; D remains unclear. Germline V gene data show CDR1 as SGHTA and CDR2 as FQGNSA. The CDR3 is 12 residues long. The V end was cut by 2 bases, the J end by 5 bases, with 7 bases between. CDR3 sequence (DNA): TGTGCCAGCAGCTTAATATCAAACGAGCAGTACTTC. It translates to CASSLISNEQYF.

The rearrangement joins TRBV4-1 to TRBJ2-5, with TRBD2 matching 11 bases. The CDR3 length is 15 residues. The junction had 8 bases not matched to a gene; V was cut back by 6 bases and J by 5 bases. CDR1 and CDR2 from the germline V gene are MGHRA and YSYEKL. The CDR3 reads CASSPIAGGMETQYF. CDR3 in DNA: TGCGCCAGCAGTCCTATAGCGGGAGGGATGGAGACCCAGTACTTC.

The V gene is TRBV20-1, the J gene TRBJ2-3; TRBD2 aligns across 7 bases. CDR1 and CDR2 (germline): DFQATT, SNEGSKA (reference sequence). The ends lost 1 base at V and 2 bases at J; junction bases unmatched: 6. The CDR3 is 15 residues long. The CDR3 here is CSARGVREPTDTQYF. The CDR3 coding sequence is TGCAGTGCTAGAGGGGTGCGGGAGCCCACAGATACGCAGTATTTT.

The sample holds a few counts of this clonotype. This chain joins TRBV3-1 and TRBJ1-6; D remains unclear. Looked up from germline, CDR1 is LGHDT and CDR2 is YNNKEL (reference sequence). The CDR3 totals 14 residues. Trimming left V 5 bases short and J 7 bases short, with 12 bases between. The DNA for the CDR3 is TGTGCCAGCAGCGGTGTACAGATGAATTCACCCCTCCACTTT. This codes for CASSGVQMNSPLHF.

Many counts were recorded for this clonotype. V and J are TRBV10-3 and TRBJ2-7; possible D gene TRBD2, 6 bases. This CDR3 has 13 residues. Trimming removed 8 bases from V and 4 bases from J, with 15 bases in between. Germline CDR1 is ENHRY and CDR2 is SYGVKD. For the CDR3, the DNA is TGTGCCATCGGACGGGAGCTGGATTACGAGCAGTACTTC. It translates to CAIGRELDYEQYF.

The V call is TRBV18, the J call TRBJ2-7; tentatively, D is TRBD1 (6 bases). CDR1 and CDR2 from the germline V gene are KGHSH and LQKENI. This CDR3 contains 13 residues. The ends were cut back, 3 bases at V and 2 bases at J, with 8 bases in the middle. The CDR3 here is CASSPDSPYEQYF. The CDR3 DNA reads TGTGCCAGCTCACCGGACAGTCCCTACGAGCAGTACTTC. The variable domain in full, completed from reference TRBV18 and TRBJ2-7, reads NAGVMQNPRHLVRRRGQEARLRCSPMKGHSHVYWYRQLPEEGLKFMVYLQKENIIDESGMPKERFSAEFPKEGPSILRIQQVVRGDSAAYFCASSPDSPYEQYFGPGTRLTVT.

The rearrangement joins TRBV5-1 to TRBJ2-7; TRBD1 aligns across 9 bases. Per the germline V gene, CDR1 is SGHRS and CDR2 is YFSETQ. The V and J ends lost 4 bases and 6 bases, in that order; junction bases with no gene match: 5. The CDR3 consists of 13 residues. CDR3 in amino acids: CASSQGQGSEQYF. Here the CDR3 DNA reads TGCGCCAGCAGCCAGGGACAGGGCTCCGAGCAGTACTTC.

This clonotype was found a few times. J is TRBJ2-5 and V is TRBV7-9, with a weak D call TRBD1 (6 bases). Germline values: CDR1 SEHNR, CDR2 FQNEAQ (reference sequence). The CDR3 is 14 amino acids. The V gene lost 3 bases and the J gene lost 4 bases, with 12 bases spanning the gap. CDR3 bases: TGTGCCAGCAGCTTCAGACAGGCTCTAGAGACCCAGTACTTC. The encoded protein is CASSFRQALETQYF.

This clonotype showed up just a few times. The V and J genes are TRBV6-5 and TRBJ2-7; D not resolved. The germline V and J ends were trimmed by 6 bases and 3 bases, with 21 bases remaining between them. CDR3 length: 16 amino acids. CDR1 and CDR2 (germline): MNHEY, SVGAGI. In DNA, the CDR3 is TGTGCCAGCAGCCCCCTTGGTAGGTCCAGTCACTACGAGCAGTACTTC. Translating it yields CASSPLGRSSHYEQYF.

The chain has TRBV29-1 and TRBJ1-1, with 7 bases aligning to TRBD1. CDR3 length: 12 amino acids. Germline V gives CDR1 SQVTM, CDR2 ANQGSEA. V shed 8 bases and J 5 bases; nucleotides not matched to a gene: 8. CDR3 DNA sequence: TGCAGCTCCCGGACAGGAGGTACTGAAGCTTTCTTT. Amino acids: CSSRTGGTEAFF.

The chain links TRBV6-5 to TRBJ2-7; D possibly corresponds to TRBD1 (6 bases). Trimming removed 2 bases from V and 3 bases from J, with 11 bases in between. The CDR3 consists of 14 residues. The V gene's germline CDR1 is MNHEY and CDR2 SVGAGI. CDR3 sequence (DNA): TGTGCCAGCAGTTACGTACAGGGCGGCTACGAGCAGTACTTC. As protein: CASSYVQGGYEQYF.

The V and J genes are TRBV4-3 and TRBJ2-1; 9 nucleotides agree with TRBD2. V was pared by 2 bases and J by 7 bases, with 9 bases of the junction left unmatched. Germline V gives CDR1 LGHNA, CDR2 YSLEER. This CDR3 has 16 amino acids. In DNA form, the CDR3 reads TGCGCCAGCAGCCAAAGGCCTAGCGGGATGGGGAATGAGCAGTTCTTC. Its protein is CASSQRPSGMGNEQFF.

This clonotype was counted between two and nine times. The chain recombines TRBV12-3 or TRBV12-4 with TRBJ2-7; 8 bases align to TRBD1. The junction had 5 bases not matched to a gene; V was cut back by 4 bases and J by 0 bases. This CDR3 contains 15 residues. CDR3 DNA: TGTGCCAGCAGTTCCCGGACAGGGCCCTCCTACGAGCAGTACTTC. Protein product: CASSSRTGPSYEQYF.

This clonotype showed up just a few times. The chain has TRBV7-9 and TRBJ2-1; 8 nucleotides agree with TRBD2. Germline lookup yields CDR1 SEHNR and CDR2 FQNEAQ (reference sequence). Trimming removed 1 base from V and 6 bases from J; junction bases left unmatched: 11. There are 17 residues in the CDR3. This CDR3 reads CASSLGGSLAGFNEQFF. The CDR3, as DNA: TGTGCCAGCAGCTTAGGAGGGTCGCTAGCGGGTTTCAATGAGCAGTTCTTC.

The V gene is TRBV12-3 or TRBV12-4, the J gene TRBJ1-1; 7 bases align to TRBD1. The junction had 7 bases not matched to a gene; V was cut back by 4 bases and J by 2 bases. The CDR3 loop spans 15 amino acids. The CDR3 protein is CASSSSGTENTEAFF. The DNA of the CDR3 is TGTGCCAGCAGTTCCTCCGGGACAGAAAACACTGAAGCTTTCTTT.

The chain is built from TRBV27 and TRBJ2-7; a possible D gene is TRBD1 (5 bases). The CDR3 is made up of 13 amino acids. V was trimmed by 6 bases and J by 1 base, leaving 10 bases between them. Germline V CDR1 and CDR2: MNHEY, SMNVEV (reference sequence). CDR3 sequence (DNA): TGTGCCAGCAGGGACACGAATTCCTACGAGCAGTACTTC. Amino acid sequence: CASRDTNSYEQYF.

The CDR3 nucleotides are TGTGCCATCAGTCAGGCAGGGAATTCCTACGAGCAGTACTTC. Translated, it gives CAISQAGNSYEQYF. V is TRBV9 and J is TRBJ2-7, with D perhaps matching TRBD1 (5 bases). The CDR3 is made up of 14 amino acids. The germline V gene has CDR1 SGDLS and CDR2 YYNGEE. V was pared by 9 bases and J by 1 base, with 17 bases between.

The CDR3 sequence is CASGDGYGYTF. In DNA, the CDR3 is TGTGCCAGCGGGGACGGCTATGGCTACACCTTC. V and J are TRBV6-2 or TRBV6-3 and TRBJ1-2; D is possibly TRBD1 (5 bases). This CDR3 is 11 amino acids long. V was clipped by 8 bases and J by 4 bases, with 8 bases between them. Germline V CDR1 and CDR2: MNHEY, SVGEGT.

The chain employs TRBV5-4 and TRBJ1-5, with 7 bases fitting TRBD1. With V trimmed by 10 bases and J by 3 bases, 13 bases remained unmatched. CDR3 length: 15 amino acids. Germline V gene sequence: CDR1 SGHNT, CDR2 YYREEE (reference sequence). CDR3 residues: CAGQGTGTANQPQHF. For the CDR3, the DNA is TGTGCCGGCCAAGGAACCGGGACAGCCAATCAGCCCCAGCATTTT.

This clonotype was recorded a few times. This chain joins TRBV7-6 and TRBJ1-3, with unresolved D. Germline CDR1 SGHVS, CDR2 FNYEAQ. The CDR3 extends over 13 amino acids. The V end was cut by 3 bases, the J end by 4 bases, with 7 bases between. The CDR3 DNA sequence: TGTGCCAGCAGCTTTGGGCAGGGAAACACCATATATTTT. This codes for CASSFGQGNTIYF.

The chain carries TRBV7-9 and TRBJ2-2, with D possibly TRBD1 on 6 matching bases. V shed 5 bases and J shed 7 bases, with 11 bases lying between them. In germline, CDR1 is SEHNR, CDR2 FQNEAQ (reference sequence). This CDR3 is built from 13 residues. The CDR3 spells CASSVQGGGELFF. Written as DNA, the CDR3 is TGTGCCAGCAGCGTACAGGGTGGCGGGGAGCTGTTTTTT. Together with reference TRBV7-9 and TRBJ2-2, the CDR3 gives the full variable domain: DTGVSQNPRHKITKRGQNVTFRCDPISEHNRLYWYRQTLGQGPEFLTYFQNEAQLEKSRLLSDRFSAERPKGSFSTLEIQRTEQGDSAMYLCASSVQGGGELFFGEGSRLTVL.

The gene calls are TRBV7-9 and TRBJ2-1, with TRBD2 matching 13 bases. From germline, CDR1 is SEHNR and CDR2 FQNEAQ (reference sequence). V shed 4 bases and J 0 bases; nucleotides not matched to a gene: 9. This CDR3 region has 19 residues. The CDR3 reads CASSSVTSGGPSSYNEQFF. CDR3 DNA: TGTGCCAGCAGCTCCGTGACTAGCGGGGGGCCAAGCTCCTACAATGAGCAGTTCTTC.

The V call is TRBV7-6, the J call TRBJ2-3; unclear D gene. The CDR3 runs 12 residues. Trimming pared 4 bases from V and 5 bases from J, leaving 7 bases between. CDR1 is SGHVS and CDR2 is FNYEAQ in the germline V gene. The CDR3 protein is CASSSGIDTQYF. The CDR3, as DNA: TGTGCCAGCAGCTCTGGGATAGATACGCAGTATTTT.

This clonotype has only a few counts. The V gene is TRBV12-3 or TRBV12-4, the J gene TRBJ2-3, with TRBD2 matching 9 bases. The V segment lost 6 bases and the J segment 1 base; nucleotides outside the gene matches: 17. The CDR3 sequence is 19 residues long. CDR3 in amino acids: CASSQNIRLAEIRTDTQYF. Here the CDR3 DNA reads TGTGCCAGCAGCCAAAATATTAGACTAGCGGAGATACGCACAGATACGCAGTATTTT.

This clonotype occurred once. The chain links TRBV2 to TRBJ1-4, with unresolved D. The CDR3 contains 13 residues. V was pared by 4 bases and J by 1 base, with 4 bases between. Germline V CDR1 and CDR2: SNHLY, FYNNEI. The DNA for the CDR3 is TGTGCCAGCAGTGCAGTAACTAATGAAAAACTGTTTTTT. It encodes CASSAVTNEKLFF.